Shown below are 13 T cell receptor beta chains from a single sample sequenced in a study of early T cells in non-severe SARS-CoV-2 infection. One entry per CDR3 protein results from TCRdb running MiXCR on the 5' RACE reads. The sample has about 22,000 distinct CDR3 sequences, approximately 4.6% seen once. Input material: whole blood. The source of these receptors is an adult who was a healthcare worker with PCR-confirmed SARS-CoV-2 infection or an uninfected control (not recorded which).

In its sample, this clonotype was seen many times. The chain has TRBV7-2 and TRBJ1-1; D perhaps matches TRBD1 (6 bases). CDR1 is SGHTA and CDR2 is FQGNSA in the germline V gene. This CDR3 has 18 residues. Trimming cost V 0 bases and J 5 bases, with 22 bases left between them. The CDR3 coding sequence is TGTGCCAGCAGCTTAGCGTTGTGGGGGCTGGGAGAGGTTACTGAAGCTTTCTTT. Translating gives CASSLALWGLGEVTEAFF.

This clonotype was picked up many times. The chain combines TRBV18 with TRBJ2-3; TRBD1 might be the D (6 bases). Trimming pared 4 bases from V and 0 bases from J, leaving 17 bases between. The CDR3 extends over 17 amino acids. CDR1 KGHSH and CDR2 LQKENI come from the germline V gene. CDR3 in amino acids: CASSQEGVQLSTDTQYF. CDR3 bases: TGTGCCAGCTCACAAGAGGGGGTGCAGCTTAGCACAGATACGCAGTATTTT.

This clonotype showed up many times. The chain is built from TRBV30 and TRBJ2-7; D ambiguous. This CDR3 has 12 amino acids. Germline V lookup: CDR1 GTSNPN, CDR2 SVGIG (reference sequence). Trimming left V 0 bases short and J 4 bases short, with 7 bases between. The CDR3 loop reads CAWSVSGYEQYF. The CDR3 nucleotides read TGTGCCTGGAGTGTATCTGGTTACGAGCAGTACTTC. Full variable domain (rest looked up from reference TRBV30 and TRBJ2-7): SQTIHQWPATLVQPVGSPLSLECTVEGTSNPNLYWYRQAAGRGLQLLFYSVGIGQISSEVPQNLSASRPQDRQFILSSKKLLLSDSGFYLCAWSVSGYEQYFGPGTRLTVT.

This clonotype was seen at least ten times. The chain uses TRBV18 and TRBJ1-4, with D possibly matching TRBD1 (5 bases). The CDR3 loop spans 13 amino acids. V gave up 6 bases and J gave up 7 bases, with 12 bases separating them. Germline CDR1 is KGHSH and CDR2 is LQKENI. The CDR3: CASSTDTSEKLFF. The DNA for the CDR3 is TGTGCCAGCTCTACGGACACGAGTGAAAAACTGTTTTTT.

This clonotype showed up many times. This chain links TRBV20-1 with TRBJ1-6; maybe TRBD1 (5 bases). The CDR3 runs to 17 residues. The germline CDR1 and CDR2 sequences are DFQATT and SNEGSKA (reference sequence). V was clipped by 0 bases and J by 2 bases, with 14 bases between them. This CDR3 is CSARDMQGRAYNSPLHF. CDR3 coding DNA: TGCAGTGCTAGAGATATGCAGGGCAGGGCCTATAATTCACCCCTCCACTTT.

This chain uses TRBV3-1 with TRBJ2-1; the match to TRBD2 covers 7 bases. The CDR3 has 14 residues. V lost 8 bases to trimming and J lost 0 bases; unmatched junction nucleotides: 4. Germline CDR1 is LGHDT and CDR2 is YNNKEL (reference sequence). The CDR3 DNA reads TGTGCCAGCCGGGACTATCGCTCCTACAATGAGCAGTTCTTC. This codes for CASRDYRSYNEQFF.

This sequence joins TRBV24-1 and TRBJ2-2; 10 bases fit TRBD1. The CDR3 is made up of 15 amino acids. Germline V gene lookup returns CDR1 KGHDR and CDR2 SFDVKD. Trimming took 4 bases from V and 4 from J; bases not matched to a gene: 2. The CDR3 sequence: CATSDWDRGTGELFF. The CDR3 bases are TGTGCCACCAGTGACTGGGACAGGGGCACCGGGGAGCTGTTTTTT.

This rearrangement joins TRBV28 to TRBJ1-6; the D gene is possibly TRBD1 (5 bases). Germline V CDR1 and CDR2: MDHEN, SYDVKM. The length of the CDR3 is 16 residues. Trimming took 6 bases from V and 1 from J, leaving 13 bases between them. The CDR3 is CASRPQGVSYNSPLHF. The CDR3 region has the DNA TGTGCCAGCAGGCCTCAGGGAGTATCCTATAATTCACCCCTCCACTTT.

This clonotype was seen ten or more times. V gene TRBV5-1 combines with J gene TRBJ2-3; 10 bases match TRBD2. The length of the CDR3 is 19 residues. Germline V gene sequence: CDR1 SGHRS, CDR2 YFSETQ. Trimming at V came to 0 bases and at J to 4 bases, leaving 14 bases not matched to a gene. The CDR3 coding sequence is TGCGCCAGCAGCTTGGGGTCTAGCGGGGGCCCCCTACAAGCAGATACGCAGTATTTT. Protein: CASSLGSSGGPLQADTQYF.

In its sample, this clonotype was seen many times. The chain couples TRBV18 to TRBJ1-1; possible D gene TRBD1, 6 bases. The CDR3 spans 13 residues. V lost 5 bases and J lost 4, with 11 bases in between. Germline V gene data show CDR1 as KGHSH and CDR2 as LQKENI. The CDR3 bases are TGTGCCAGCTCAACACAGGGTAGCACTGAAGCTTTCTTT. Translation gives CASSTQGSTEAFF.

The chain couples TRBV3-1 to TRBJ1-2; D remains ambiguous. This CDR3 is built from 12 residues. The germline V and J ends were trimmed by 0 bases and 4 bases, with 3 bases remaining between them. Germline CDR1 and CDR2: LGHDT and YNNKEL (reference sequence). The CDR3 bases are TGTGCCAGCAGCCAAGATATCTATGGCTACACCTTC. Translated: CASSQDIYGYTF.

This clonotype was detected many times. V gene TRBV6-2 or TRBV6-3 combines with J gene TRBJ2-2; no reliable D call. The CDR3 has 16 amino acids. Germline V CDR1 and CDR2: MNHEY, SVGEGT. Trimming took 4 bases from V and 4 from J, leaving 16 bases between them. CDR3 in amino acids: CASSLTGPDGTGELFF. CDR3 in DNA: TGTGCCAGCAGTTTAACCGGGCCGGACGGCACCGGGGAGCTGTTTTTT.

This clonotype has more than one count but fewer than ten. The J gene is TRBJ1-2, the V gene TRBV29-1; TRBD1 is a possible D gene (5 bases). Deletions cut 4 bases from V and 6 bases from J, with 9 bases between. Germline V gene lookup returns CDR1 SQVTM and CDR2 ANQGSEA. This CDR3 has 11 residues. CDR3: CSVGGADGYTF. CDR3 DNA sequence: TGCAGCGTTGGGGGCGCGGATGGCTACACCTTC.